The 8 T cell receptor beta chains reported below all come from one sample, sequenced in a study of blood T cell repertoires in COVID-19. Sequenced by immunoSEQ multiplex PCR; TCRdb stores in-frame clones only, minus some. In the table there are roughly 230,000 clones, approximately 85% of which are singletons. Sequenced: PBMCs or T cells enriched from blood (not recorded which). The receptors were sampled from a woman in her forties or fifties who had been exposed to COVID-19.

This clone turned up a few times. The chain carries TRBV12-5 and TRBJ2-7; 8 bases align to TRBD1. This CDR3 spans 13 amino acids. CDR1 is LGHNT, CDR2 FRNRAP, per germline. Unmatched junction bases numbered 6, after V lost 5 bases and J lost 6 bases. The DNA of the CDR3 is TGTGCTAGTGGTACAGGGGGGAGTCCCGAGCAGTACTTC. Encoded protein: CASGTGGSPEQYF.

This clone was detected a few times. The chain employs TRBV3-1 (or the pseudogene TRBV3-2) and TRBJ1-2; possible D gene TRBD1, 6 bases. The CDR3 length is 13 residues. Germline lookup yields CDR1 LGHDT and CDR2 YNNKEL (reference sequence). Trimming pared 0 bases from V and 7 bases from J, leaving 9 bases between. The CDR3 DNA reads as TGTGCCAGCAGCCAAGAGGGGGCGCTTGGCTACACCTTC. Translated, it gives CASSQEGALGYTF.

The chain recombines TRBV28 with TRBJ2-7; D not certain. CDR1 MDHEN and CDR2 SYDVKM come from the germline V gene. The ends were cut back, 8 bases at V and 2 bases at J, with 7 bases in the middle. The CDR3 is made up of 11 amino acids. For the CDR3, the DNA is TGTGCCAGCCGTAGTACCTACGAGCAGTACTTC. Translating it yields CASRSTYEQYF. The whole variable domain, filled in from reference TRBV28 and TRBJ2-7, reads DVKVTQSSRYLVKRTGEKVFLECVQDMDHENMFWYRQDPGLGLRLIYFSYDVKMKEKGDIPEGYSVSREKKERFSLILESASTNQTSMYLCASRSTYEQYFGPGTRLTVT.

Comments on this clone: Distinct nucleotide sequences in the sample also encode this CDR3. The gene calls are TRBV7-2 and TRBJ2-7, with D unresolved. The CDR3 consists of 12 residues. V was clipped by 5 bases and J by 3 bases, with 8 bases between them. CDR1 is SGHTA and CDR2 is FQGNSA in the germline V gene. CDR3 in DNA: TGTGCCAGCAGCCCCTCGAGCTACGAGCAGTACTTC. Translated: CASSPSSYEQYF.

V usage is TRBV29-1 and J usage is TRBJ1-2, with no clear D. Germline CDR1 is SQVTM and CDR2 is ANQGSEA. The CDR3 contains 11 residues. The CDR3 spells CSAPRGGGYTF. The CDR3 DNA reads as TGCAGTGCGCCCCGGGGAGGTGGCTACACCTTC. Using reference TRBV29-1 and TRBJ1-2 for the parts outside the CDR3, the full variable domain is SAVISQKPSRDICQRGTSLTIQCQVDSQVTMMFWYRQQPGQSLTLIATANQGSEATYESGFVIDKFPISRPNLTFSTLTVSNMSPEDSSIYLCSAPRGGGYTFGSGTRLTVV.

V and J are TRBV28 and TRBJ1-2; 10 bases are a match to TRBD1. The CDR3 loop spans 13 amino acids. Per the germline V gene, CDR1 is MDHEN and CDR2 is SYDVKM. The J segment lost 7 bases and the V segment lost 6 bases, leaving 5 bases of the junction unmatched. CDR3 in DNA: TGTGCCAGCAGCCCGACAGGGGGCGGTGGCTACACCTTC. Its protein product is CASSPTGGGGYTF.

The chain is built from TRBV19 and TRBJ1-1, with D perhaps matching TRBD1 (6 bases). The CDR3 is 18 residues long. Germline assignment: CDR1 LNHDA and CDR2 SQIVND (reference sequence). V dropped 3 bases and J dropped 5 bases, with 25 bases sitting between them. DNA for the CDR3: TGTGCCAGTAGTATCTCGCCAGTGACAGGCCGATGGGGTACTGAAGCTTTCTTT. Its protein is CASSISPVTGRWGTEAFF.

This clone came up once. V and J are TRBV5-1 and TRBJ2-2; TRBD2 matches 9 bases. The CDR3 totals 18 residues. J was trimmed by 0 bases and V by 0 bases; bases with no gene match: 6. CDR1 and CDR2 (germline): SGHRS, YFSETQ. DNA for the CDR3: TGCGCCAGCAGCTTGGAGTCTAGCGGGGTCGCGAACACCGGGGAGCTGTTTTTT. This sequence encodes CASSLESSGVANTGELFF.